The rows below give T cell receptor beta chains drawn from one sample of a study of blood T cell repertoires in COVID-19. TCRdb's copy holds only in-frame clones and misses some; the assay was immunoSEQ multiplex PCR. The table lists 250,000 to 400,000 clones, roughly 84% of them singletons. Source material: peripheral blood. These TCRs come from a man in his fifties or sixties with active or convalescent COVID-19. Each CDR3 is given with its conserved first and last residue.

cdr3_length: 16; j_call: TRBJ1-4; v_call: TRBV6-2/TRBV6-3; cdr3_aa: CASSPTGGYGNEKLFF
cdr3_length: 16; j_call: TRBJ2-1; v_call: TRBV6-5; cdr3_aa: CASSYTGQGAYNEQFF
cdr3_length: 16; j_call: TRBJ1-1; v_call: TRBV4-3; cdr3_aa: CASSPTLDRGGPEAFF
cdr3_length: 16; j_call: TRBJ1-3; v_call: TRBV11-2; cdr3_aa: CASSLVPGQGLDTIYF
cdr3_length: 14; j_call: TRBJ2-7; v_call: TRBV19; cdr3_aa: CASSQDRGPYEQYF
cdr3_length: 15; j_call: TRBJ1-6; v_call: TRBV30; cdr3_aa: CAWSYGGGNNSPLHF
cdr3_length: 14; j_call: TRBJ1-3; v_call: TRBV5-1; cdr3_aa: CASSRSGREDTIYF
cdr3_length: 12; j_call: TRBJ1-2; v_call: TRBV30; cdr3_aa: CARDRDDYGYTF
cdr3_length: 12; j_call: TRBJ1-2; v_call: TRBV28; cdr3_aa: CASSFGGYGYTF
cdr3_length: 14; j_call: TRBJ2-7; v_call: TRBV19; cdr3_aa: CASSPGDRAGEQYF
cdr3_length: 15; j_call: TRBJ2-1; v_call: TRBV3-1/TRBV3-2; cdr3_aa: CASSRGTGDNNEQFF
cdr3_length: 13; j_call: TRBJ1-4; v_call: TRBV29-1; cdr3_aa: CSVGVTTNEKLFF
cdr3_length: 15; j_call: TRBJ2-6; v_call: TRBV2; cdr3_aa: CAVPGRASGANVLTF
cdr3_length: 18; j_call: TRBJ2-7; v_call: TRBV3-1/TRBV3-2; cdr3_aa: CASSQDAHGIAGTYEQYF
cdr3_length: 16; j_call: TRBJ1-1; v_call: TRBV6-8; cdr3_aa: CASKLDGERNETEAFF
cdr3_length: 14; j_call: TRBJ2-1; v_call: TRBV20-1; cdr3_aa: CSASWGGMYNEQFF
cdr3_length: 13; j_call: TRBJ1-1; v_call: TRBV7-2; cdr3_aa: CASSLDRVLEAFF
cdr3_length: 21; j_call: TRBJ2-1; v_call: TRBV4-3; cdr3_aa: CASSQDRAGQGALTHYNEQFF
cdr3_length: 15; j_call: TRBJ2-6; v_call: TRBV5-8; cdr3_aa: CASSLGQSGANVLTF
cdr3_length: 12; j_call: TRBJ1-1; v_call: TRBV29-1; cdr3_aa: CSVLTVNTEAFF
cdr3_length: 13; j_call: TRBJ2-7; v_call: TRBV7-9; cdr3_aa: CASSPGGSYEQYF
cdr3_length: 13; j_call: TRBJ1-1; v_call: TRBV7-3; cdr3_aa: CASSLRQNTEAFF
cdr3_length: 14; j_call: TRBJ1-5; v_call: TRBV10-3; cdr3_aa: CAISELGGGQPQHF